The clone carrying this T cell receptor beta chain occurred many times. What it binds is unknown. J was trimmed by 5 bases and V by 5 bases; bases with no gene match: 7. The CDR3 has 15 amino acids. The germline V gene encodes CDR1 MNHNS and CDR2 SASEGT. TCRdb reprocessed the RT-PCR reads with MiXCR, giving one entry per CDR3 protein. The sample carries under 550,000 distinct CDR3 sequences, 7.2% recorded once. This specimen belongs to a study of response to subunit inactivated influenza vaccine. Regarding the study as a whole: It was suggested by the authors that few new T cells are recruited by each seasonal influenza vaccination.

The clonotype comes from a man between 50 and 70 years old who received an inactivated influenza vaccine. The chain has TRBV6-1 and TRBJ1-5; 9 bases fit TRBD1. The sequencing here drew on PBMCs from blood, taken less than 25 months after vaccination. The CDR3 reads CASSPGTGRHQPQHF. CDR3 in DNA: TGTGCCAGCAGTCCTGGGACAGGGCGGCATCAGCCCCAGCATTTT.